The 19 T cell receptor beta chains below come from one sample, sequenced in a study of T cell repertoires in cytomegalovirus infection. TCRdb re-called the reads through MiXCR, storing one row per CDR3 protein. The sample shows tens of thousands of distinct CDR3 sequences, roughly 28% of them seen only once. Their cognate antigens are unknown. Specimen: CD8+ T cells from cultured PBMCs, collected from culture after CMV antigen stimulation. Receptor source: a human donor in good health (CMV status not recorded). Some clones in this sample may be carry-over from other donors' samples.

This clonotype was observed a few times. The genes are TRBV11-2 and TRBJ1-3; no clear D gene. Trimming took off 5 bases at V and 2 bases at J, with 7 bases between the two ends. This CDR3 contains 13 residues. Germline V gives CDR1 SGHAT, CDR2 FQNNGV. DNA of the CDR3: TGTGCCAGCAGCCCCAGCACTGGAAACACCATATATTTT. Protein product: CASSPSTGNTIYF.

This clonotype has at least ten counts. The chain employs TRBV6-5 and TRBJ2-3, with TRBD2 identical over 7 bases. V dropped 4 bases and J dropped 3; count of bases not matched to a gene: 4. The CDR3 runs to 14 residues. Germline lookup yields CDR1 MNHEY and CDR2 SVGAGI. As DNA, the CDR3 is TGTGCCAGCAGTTTTCTGGGGGGGACAGATACGCAGTATTTT. Amino acids: CASSFLGGTDTQYF.

This clonotype has more than one count but fewer than ten. This sequence joins TRBV10-3 and TRBJ1-2; 7 nucleotides line up with TRBD1. The CDR3 length is 13 residues. The V segment lost 4 bases and the J segment 4 bases; nucleotides outside the gene matches: 3. Germline V gene sequence: CDR1 ENHRY, CDR2 SYGVKD. CDR3 nucleotide sequence: TGTGCCATCAGTGGGGACAGAGTCTATGGCTACACCTTC. Amino acids: CAISGDRVYGYTF.

Turning to this clonotype: A much larger clone is a single base away; this may be a read error. The chain employs TRBV11-3 and TRBJ1-1, with 8 bases matching TRBD1. V lost 5 bases and J lost 1; bases outside the gene matches: 3. This CDR3 is 14 amino acids long. Germline-derived CDR1 and CDR2 are SGHNT and YENEEA. CDR3 DNA: TGTGCCAGCAGCACCGGACAGGGGAACACTGAAGCTTTCTTT. Its translation: CASSTGQGNTEAFF.

This clonotype was recorded many times. V is TRBV4-3 and J is TRBJ2-7; 10 bases match TRBD2. This CDR3 has 16 residues. V was pared by 3 bases and J by 4 bases, with 9 bases of the junction left unmatched. CDR1 is LGHNA and CDR2 is YSLEER in the germline V gene. CDR3 in amino acids: CASSQTSGGAPYEQYF. CDR3 nucleotide sequence: TGCGCCAGCAGCCAGACAAGCGGGGGGGCTCCTTACGAGCAGTACTTC.

This chain links TRBV12-3 or TRBV12-4 with TRBJ1-1; perhaps TRBD1 as D (6 bases). The CDR3 has 14 amino acids. CDR3 bases: TGTGGAATAAGGGGAGGGGGTTATAGCACTGAAGCTTTCTTT. Protein product: CGIRGGGYSTEAFF.

V is TRBV27 and J is TRBJ1-4; 8 bases match TRBD1. Germline V gives CDR1 MNHEY, CDR2 SMNVEV (reference sequence). V shed 3 bases and J 7 bases; nucleotides not matched to a gene: 7. The CDR3 sequence is 15 residues long. The CDR3 sequence: CASSFIQGGVEKLFF. The CDR3 DNA reads TGTGCCAGCAGTTTTATACAGGGGGGTGTTGAAAAACTGTTTTTT.

This clonotype has only a few counts. DNA of the CDR3: TGCAGTGCTATAAGACTAGCAACAACAGAGACCCAGTACTTC. Residues: CSAIRLATTETQYF. This chain connects TRBV20-1 to TRBJ2-5; 7 bases are shared with TRBD2. This CDR3 is 14 amino acids long. Germline CDR1 is DFQATT and CDR2 is SNEGSKA (reference sequence). J was trimmed by 4 bases and V by 4 bases; bases with no gene match: 9.

The V call is TRBV4-3, the J call TRBJ1-2; 12 bases map to TRBD1. V lost 0 bases and J lost 4; bases outside the gene matches: 6. This CDR3 has 17 residues. The germline gives CDR1 LGHNA, CDR2 YSLEER. The CDR3, as DNA: TGCGCCAGCAGCCAAGATGGGGACAGGGGGCCCCGCTATGGCTACACCTTC. Translating it yields CASSQDGDRGPRYGYTF.

The J gene is TRBJ1-1, the V gene TRBV27, with D perhaps matching TRBD1 (6 bases). This CDR3 comprises 14 residues. Trimming removed 6 bases at V and 0 bases at J, with 11 bases between. The germline gives CDR1 MNHEY, CDR2 SMNVEV (reference sequence). The CDR3 DNA reads as TGTGCCAGCAGAAAGTCAGGGGTGAACACTGAAGCTTTCTTT. Translating it yields CASRKSGVNTEAFF.

This clonotype was picked up many times. The chain employs TRBV7-2 and TRBJ1-1; D ambiguous. Germline V CDR1 and CDR2: SGHTA, FQGNSA. V shed 0 bases and J shed 3 bases, with 8 bases lying between them. This CDR3 has 14 amino acids. The DNA for the CDR3 is TGTGCCAGCAGCTTAGCGCTTACTTACACTGAAGCTTTCTTT. It translates to CASSLALTYTEAFF.

The rearrangement links TRBV6-2 or TRBV6-3 to TRBJ2-7; 8 bases map to TRBD1. The CDR3 sequence is 14 residues long. The V and J ends lost 7 bases and 3 bases, in that order; junction bases with no gene match: 8. Germline V gene sequence: CDR1 MNHEY, CDR2 SVGEGT. This CDR3 reads CASTSGTGGYEQYF. The CDR3, as DNA: TGTGCCAGCACCTCAGGGACAGGTGGCTACGAGCAGTACTTC.

The chain is built from TRBV4-1 and TRBJ2-7, with TRBD1 as a possible D gene (5 bases). V was pared by 2 bases and J by 4 bases, with 15 bases between. The CDR3 has 15 amino acids. Germline V gives CDR1 MGHRA, CDR2 YSYEKL. CDR3 bases: TGCGCCAGCAGCCAATCCCGCCAAGGGGCGTACGAGCAGTACTTC. It yields the protein CASSQSRQGAYEQYF.

V is TRBV29-1 and J is TRBJ2-1, with D maybe TRBD1 (6 bases). The CDR3 contains 16 residues. CDR1 SQVTM and CDR2 ANQGSEA come from the germline V gene. Trimming shortened V by 2 bases and J by 7 bases, and 21 bases separated the two germline ends. CDR3 sequence reads: CSVEFPETGRRNEQFF. The CDR3 DNA is TGCAGCGTTGAATTTCCCGAGACAGGCCGTCGGAATGAGCAGTTCTTC.

V is TRBV7-6 and J is TRBJ2-2; perhaps TRBD2 as D (6 bases). V lost 6 bases, J lost 3 bases, and 20 bases lay in between. CDR3 length: 17 residues. Germline CDR1 is SGHVS and CDR2 is FNYEAQ. The DNA of the CDR3 is TGTGCCAGCAGACCCCTCAGGTCGGGGGTCGACACCGGGGAGCTGTTTTTT. This codes for CASRPLRSGVDTGELFF.

The chain has TRBV7-1 and TRBJ1-1; possible D gene TRBD1, 6 bases. TRBV7-1 is recorded as an ORF, its role being uncertain. V lost 6 bases, J lost 2 bases, and 13 bases lay in between. The CDR3 is 14 amino acids. The DNA for the CDR3 is TGTGCCAGCAGGGAGGGGGAAGGAAACACTGAAGCTTTCTTT. Translating it yields CASREGEGNTEAFF.

The J gene is TRBJ2-3, the V gene TRBV18, with D tentatively TRBD2 (6 bases). This CDR3 is built from 15 residues. The V gene's germline CDR1 is KGHSH and CDR2 LQKENI. Trimming took off 3 bases at V and 0 bases at J, with 10 bases between the two ends. In nucleotides, the CDR3 is TGTGCCAGCTCACCGGACTACTCTAGCACAGATACGCAGTATTTT. Amino acid sequence: CASSPDYSSTDTQYF.

This clonotype was observed a few times. This chain connects TRBV6-2 or TRBV6-3 to TRBJ1-5, with D possibly being TRBD1 (5 bases). V was cut by 2 bases and J by 5 bases, with 10 bases left in between. The CDR3 runs 14 residues. Germline loops: CDR1 MNHEY, CDR2 SVGEGT. The CDR3 loop reads CASSYGAGDQPQHF. The CDR3 region has the DNA TGTGCCAGCAGTTACGGTGCGGGGGATCAGCCCCAGCATTTT.

The chain carries TRBV27 and TRBJ2-1, with 8 bases that match TRBD2. The trim removed 2 bases at V and 1 base at J, leaving 7 bases unmatched. The CDR3 totals 17 residues. Germline V gene lookup returns CDR1 MNHEY and CDR2 SMNVEV (reference sequence). The CDR3 nucleotides are TGTGCCAGCAGTTTAGGGAGCGGGAGTGAGTCCTACAATGAGCAGTTCTTC. This gives the protein CASSLGSGSESYNEQFF.